One sample yielded the 15 T cell receptor beta chains listed below, sequenced in a study of blood T cell repertoires in COVID-19. The method was immunoSEQ multiplex PCR; TCRdb's version includes in-frame clones alone and lacks a portion of them. In the table there are about 130,000 clones, around 88% of which are singletons. The sample taken for sequencing was peripheral blood. Receptors originate from a man between 45 and 60 years old with acute or convalescent COVID-19.

The rearrangement links TRBV5-5 to TRBJ1-5, with a tentative D call TRBD1 (6 bases). The CDR3 contains 15 residues. Trimming left V 2 bases short and J 9 bases short, with 18 bases between. Germline CDR1 reads SGHKS; CDR2 reads YYEKEE (reference sequence). CDR3 coding DNA: TGTGCCAGCAGCTTTAAGGGGGGGGCAGGAGGGCCCCAGCATTTT. It codes for CASSFKGGAGGPQHF.

This CDR3 is CASSLRGGWDTEAFF. In nucleotides, the CDR3 is TGTGCCAGCAGCTTGCGGGGGGGCTGGGATACTGAAGCTTTCTTT. The chain employs TRBV11-2 and TRBJ1-1; TRBD1 is a possible D gene (6 bases). Germline lookup yields CDR1 SGHAT and CDR2 FQNNGV. The CDR3 is 15 amino acids. V was shortened by 3 bases and J by 5 bases, with 16 bases between the two germline ends.

The chain carries TRBV5-4 and TRBJ1-2, with a possible D match to TRBD1 (6 bases). This CDR3 spans 12 amino acids. V was pared by 2 bases and J by 6 bases, with 8 bases between. Germline CDR1 SGHNT, CDR2 YYREEE (reference sequence). Here the CDR3 DNA reads TGTGCCAGCAGCTTAGGGGGAAATGGCTACACCTTC. This translates into CASSLGGNGYTF.

The V and J genes are TRBV4-1 and TRBJ2-7; 9 positions match TRBD2. V dropped 0 bases and J dropped 0; count of bases not matched to a gene: 9. CDR1 and CDR2 (germline): MGHRA, YSYEKL. The CDR3 runs to 18 residues. The DNA for the CDR3 is TGCGCCAGCAGCCAAGATTTTCGGCTAGCGGGGATCTCCTACGAGCAGTACTTC. It specifies CASSQDFRLAGISYEQYF.

The J gene is TRBJ1-1, the V gene TRBV12-3 or TRBV12-4; D is undetermined. V was shortened by 3 bases and J by 0 bases, with 5 bases between the two germline ends. The CDR3 sequence is 13 residues long. Written as DNA, the CDR3 is TGTGCCAGCAGTTTCACATTGAACACTGAAGCTTTCTTT. It is translated as CASSFTLNTEAFF.

The rearrangement links TRBV29-1 to TRBJ1-5; 9 nucleotides agree with TRBD1. The germline gives CDR1 SQVTM, CDR2 ANQGSEA. V lost 6 bases and J lost 2; bases outside the gene matches: 2. CDR3 length: 13 residues. This chain's CDR3 is CSVGDRGNQPQHF. The CDR3 DNA sequence: TGCAGCGTCGGGGACAGGGGCAATCAGCCCCAGCATTTT.

There are a few counts of this clone. The chain is built from TRBV6-5 and TRBJ2-1; TRBD1 is a possible D gene (6 bases). The CDR3 is 13 amino acids. Germline V CDR1 and CDR2: MNHEY, SVGAGI. The V end lost 6 bases, the J end lost 9 bases, and 15 bases lay between the germline ends. The CDR3 DNA reads TGTGCCAGCAGCGGGACAAGCCTCAGTGAGCAGTTCTTC. This gives the protein CASSGTSLSEQFF.

The chain has TRBV6-5 and TRBJ1-2; tentative D call: TRBD1 (6 bases). This CDR3 contains 13 residues. Germline V gene sequence: CDR1 MNHEY, CDR2 SVGAGI. V was cut by 6 bases and J by 6 bases, with 14 bases left in between. Here the CDR3 reads CASRARGANGYTF. In nucleotides, the CDR3 is TGTGCCAGCAGAGCACGGGGGGCAAATGGCTACACCTTC.

V usage is TRBV28 and J usage is TRBJ1-1; a weak D match, TRBD1 (5 bases). The V gene's germline CDR1 is MDHEN and CDR2 SYDVKM. The CDR3 has 12 amino acids. Trimming shortened V by 3 bases and J by 9 bases, and 11 bases separated the two germline ends. The CDR3 DNA sequence: TGTGCCAGCAGTTTTGCGGCAGGGAAAGCTTTCTTT. This sequence encodes CASSFAAGKAFF.

This rearrangement joins TRBV2 to TRBJ2-5; 12 bases line up with TRBD1. The CDR3 sequence is 14 residues long. V lost 7 bases to trimming and J lost 4 bases; unmatched junction nucleotides: 4. In germline, CDR1 is SNHLY, CDR2 FYNNEI. The CDR3 nucleotides are TGTGCCAGCAATCGGGACAGGGGGCCAGAGACCCAGTACTTC. Protein sequence: CASNRDRGPETQYF.

The chain is built from TRBV2 and TRBJ1-5; D uncertain. This CDR3 region has 14 residues. Germline CDR1 and CDR2: SNHLY and FYNNEI. V lost 1 base, J lost 2 bases, and 6 bases lay in between. The CDR3 nucleotides are TGTGCCAGCAGTGAAGGGCAGGGCAATCAGCCCCAGCATTTT. It codes for CASSEGQGNQPQHF.

The rearrangement joins TRBV6-1 to TRBJ1-4; TRBD1 matches 9 bases. The V gene's germline CDR1 is MNHNS and CDR2 SASEGT. This CDR3 is 14 amino acids long. V was pared by 3 bases and J by 4 bases, with 0 bases of the junction left unmatched. CDR3 sequence: CASSEDRGNEKLFF. The CDR3 DNA follows: TGTGCCAGCAGTGAGGACAGGGGTAATGAAAAACTGTTTTTT.

V and J are TRBV5-5 and TRBJ1-3; 10 nucleotides agree with TRBD1. The CDR3 consists of 18 residues. V trimming: 4 bases; J trimming: 1 base; junction bases outside the gene matches: 11. Germline CDR1 reads SGHKS; CDR2 reads YYEKEE (reference sequence). CDR3 sequence: CASSLTGTGALSGNTIYF. CDR3 in DNA: TGTGCCAGCAGCCTGACCGGGACAGGGGCGCTTTCTGGAAACACCATATATTTT. Full variable domain (outside the CDR3, taken from reference TRBV5-5 and TRBJ1-3): DAGVTQSPTHLIKTRGQQVTLRCSPISGHKSVSWYQQVLGQGPQFIFQYYEKEERGRGNFPDRFSARQFPNYSSELNVNALLLGDSALYLCASSLTGTGALSGNTIYFGEGSWLTVV.

The V and J genes are TRBV19 and TRBJ1-5; D is possibly TRBD1 (6 bases). The CDR3 consists of 15 residues. Per the germline V gene, CDR1 is LNHDA and CDR2 is SQIVND (reference sequence). Trimming left V 3 bases short and J 5 bases short, with 14 bases between. The CDR3 reads CASSMRTQGHQPQHF. Here the CDR3 DNA reads TGTGCCAGTAGTATGCGTACCCAGGGGCATCAGCCCCAGCATTTT.

Only one count was recorded for this clone. The V and J genes are TRBV18 and TRBJ1-5, with a weak D call TRBD1 (6 bases). CDR1 and CDR2 (germline): KGHSH, LQKENI. Trimming took off 2 bases at V and 5 bases at J, with 16 bases between the two ends. CDR3 length: 16 amino acids. The CDR3 spells CASSPGGAGVYQPQHF. The CDR3 DNA follows: TGTGCCAGCTCACCAGGGGGGGCTGGGGTTTATCAGCCCCAGCATTTT.